The rows below give T cell receptor beta chains drawn from one sample of a study of T cell clones after liver transplantation. The method was immunoSEQ multiplex PCR; TCRdb's version includes in-frame clones alone and lacks a portion of them. The data hold roughly 55,000 clones, with more than 65% observed a single time. Sequenced here: CD4+ T cells from blood, sampled roughly 56 months after liver transplant. The receptors come from a human patient who received a liver transplant. Some T cells here may be from the graft donor. The CDR3 runs from the conserved cysteine through the conserved F or W. A D gene is named only where the DNA matches it firmly. Clone size is not always given. Where it is, it says once, few, many or a class for expanded clones.

J	D	V	size	DNA	CDR3
TRBJ1-2	TRBD1	TRBV28	-	TGTGCCAGCAGTTCGCTAACCGGGACAGCCAGTGGCTACACCTTC	CASSSLTGTASGYTF
TRBJ1-3	-	TRBV19	-	TGTGCCAGTACCTCGCCGGGCCAGGGTCGAAACACCATATATTTT	CASTSPGQGRNTIYF
TRBJ1-3	TRBD1	TRBV5-1	-	TGCGCCAGCAGCTTGGAGGCAGGGGGCTCCTCTGGAAACACCATATATTTT	CASSLEAGGSSGNTIYF
TRBJ2-7	-	TRBV5-6	-	TGTGCCAGCAGCTTGGTCGGAGAGAACTACGAGCAGTACTTC	CASSLVGENYEQYF
TRBJ1-1	TRBD1	TRBV29-1	-	TGCAGCTCTTCAACAGGGGGCGGCACTGAAGCTTTCTTT	CSSSTGGGTEAFF
TRBJ2-7	-	TRBV6-5	-	TGTGCCAGCAGTCCGGGACGTAAGGACGAGCAGTACTTC	CASSPGRKDEQYF
TRBJ2-7	-	TRBV6-1	-	TGTGCCAGCAGTGCCGATAGAGACAAGCAGTACTTC	CASSADRDKQYF
TRBJ2-7	-	TRBV11-2	-	TGTGCCAGCAGCCGAGAGGGCCCCTTACGAGGGCAGTACTTC	CASSREGPLRGQYF
TRBJ2-7	-	TRBV7-3	-	TGTGCCAGCAGCCGAGGGGGTATGGACGAGCAGTACTTC	CASSRGGMDEQYF
TRBJ1-6	-	TRBV4-1	few	TGCGCCAGCAGCCAAGATCATGGTAGGGTTCTGAATTCACCCCTCCACTTT	CASSQDHGRVLNSPLHF
TRBJ2-1	TRBD2	TRBV7-2	-	TGTGCCAGCAGCTTAGCGGCAGCGGGGGCTTACAATGAGCAGTTCTTC	CASSLAAAGAYNEQFF
TRBJ2-7	TRBD1	TRBV27	-	TGTGCCAGCAGCCATCCCCCCGGGACAGGACGCGAGCAGTACTTC	CASSHPPGTGREQYF
TRBJ2-5	-	TRBV10-3	-	TGTGCCATCAGTGCGGCGGGACATTCAGAGACCCAGTACTTC	CAISAAGHSETQYF
TRBJ2-1	-	TRBV27	-	TGTGCCAGCAGTTTCCGCCCGGGGCAGGAAGGCAATGAGCAGTTCTTC	CASSFRPGQEGNEQFF
TRBJ1-4	TRBD1	TRBV18	once	TGTGCCAGCTCATCCCTCCAGGGGGGTAATGAAAAACTGTTTTTT	CASSSLQGGNEKLFF
TRBJ2-2	-	TRBV27	-	TGTGCCAGCAGTACCCCCCTTAAATCGATCACCGGGGAGCTGTTTTTT	CASSTPLKSITGELFF
TRBJ1-3	TRBD1	TRBV7-9	-	TGTGCCAGCAGCACCAGGGGGGGTTCTGGAAACACCATATATTTT	CASSTRGGSGNTIYF
TRBJ2-7	-	TRBV30	-	TGTGCCTGGAGTCCAAATGGGGCCACAGGGACCTACGAGCAGTACTTC	CAWSPNGATGTYEQYF
TRBJ1-1	TRBD1	TRBV19	-	TGTGCCAGTAGTCCGGGACAGGGGAGGGGGAACACTGAAGCTTTCTTT	CASSPGQGRGNTEAFF
TRBJ1-6	TRBD1	TRBV5-1	-	TGCGCCAGCAGCTCGGGAGGGGGCGCAGATCATTCACCCCTCCACTTT	CASSSGGGADHSPLHF
TRBJ1-5	-	TRBV27	-	TGTGCCAGCAGTCGGGGGTATAGCAATCAGCCCCAGCATTTT	CASSRGYSNQPQHF
TRBJ2-3	-	TRBV10-3	-	TGTGCCATCAGTGACCGGGGTCCCACAGATACGCAGTATTTT	CAISDRGPTDTQYF
TRBJ2-6	-	TRBV2	-	TGTGCCAGCAGGGCATCCCCTGGGGCCAACGTCCTGACTTTC	CASRASPGANVLTF
TRBJ2-5	-	TRBV10-1	few	TGCGCCAGCAGTGACGGCGTTAGGAAGGAGACCCAGTACTTC	CASSDGVRKETQYF
TRBJ2-1	-	TRBV20-1	-	TGCAGACCTGACGATGAGCAGTTCTTC	CRPDDEQFF
TRBJ1-1	TRBD1	TRBV6-6	few	TGTGCCAGCAGAACGGGACAGAAATTCTTGAACACTGAAGCTTTCTTT	CASRTGQKFLNTEAFF
TRBJ1-1	-	TRBV6-4	-	TGTGCCAGCAGCCCGGACCGCGGCGGTGACACTGAAGCTTTCTTT	CASSPDRGGDTEAFF
TRBJ1-2	-	TRBV19	-	TGTGCCAGTAGTATTTTGGACAGCGTTTCTAACTATGGCTACACCTTC	CASSILDSVSNYGYTF
TRBJ1-1	-	TRBV30	-	TGTGCCTGGAGTAGACAGAGGGGGGCTCGGGAAGCTTTCTTT	CAWSRQRGAREAFF